A single sample gave rise to the 21 T cell receptor beta chains below, sequenced in a study of T cells in Graves' hyperthyroidism and ophthalmopathy. TCR beta CDR3 region amplification was performed from RNA transcripts. With the HTBI primer set, the TCR CDR3 went through a first round of RT-PCR. One entry per CDR3 protein, called by TCRdb with MiXCR from the multiplex PCR reads. Of around 350,000 distinct CDR3 sequences in the sample, over 12% were seen once. Sample: blood. Receptors were obtained from a woman aged 55-70 years with Graves' ophthalmopathy.

This clonotype was found many times. The chain joins TRBV20-1 to TRBJ2-1; a possible D gene is TRBD1 (6 bases). Germline values: CDR1 DFQATT, CDR2 SNEGSKA (reference sequence). The CDR3 consists of 12 residues. CDR3 loop: CRAFAGVNEQFF. Written as DNA, the CDR3 is TGCAGGGCGTTCGCAGGGGTCAATGAGCAGTTCTTC.

This clonotype was found many times. The chain employs TRBV11-2 and TRBJ2-2; no clear D gene. Germline V gene lookup returns CDR1 SGHAT and CDR2 FQNNGV. V lost 2 bases and J 0 bases, leaving 1 base between the germline ends. There are 13 residues in the CDR3. Here the CDR3 reads CASSLTNTGELFF. In DNA, the CDR3 is TGTGCCAGCAGCTTAACGAACACCGGGGAGCTGTTTTTT.

In this sample, this clonotype turned up many times. The chain has TRBV20-1 and TRBJ2-1, with a weak D call TRBD2 (5 bases). Germline V gene data show CDR1 as DFQATT and CDR2 as SNEGSKA (reference sequence). The ends were cut back, 3 bases at V and 4 bases at J, with 10 bases in the middle. The CDR3 has 13 residues. CDR3 in DNA: TGCAGTGCTAGTAAACTAGATTACAATGAGCAGTTCTTC. Translated, it gives CSASKLDYNEQFF.

In its sample, this clonotype was seen many times. The V call is TRBV3-1, the J call TRBJ2-2; 13 bases match TRBD2. CDR3 size: 16 residues. The V segment lost 4 bases and the J segment 5 bases; nucleotides outside the gene matches: 4. The germline CDR1 and CDR2 sequences are LGHDT and YNNKEL (reference sequence). CDR3 coding DNA: TGTGCCAGCAGCCCGCCGGGACTAGCGGGAACCGGGGAGCTGTTTTTT. Residues: CASSPPGLAGTGELFF.

As regards this clonotype: Germline is not matched at one junction end, which may reflect a read error. The genes are TRBV12-3 or TRBV12-4 and TRBJ2-7; 12 nucleotides match TRBD2. The CDR3 loop spans 15 amino acids. CDR3 bases: TGTACCAGCAGTTCGGGACTAGCGGGCCCCTACGAGCAGTACTTC. This gives the protein CTSSSGLAGPYEQYF.

Regarding this clonotype: A much larger clone differs by one base, so this may be a read error. The chain combines TRBV6-1 with TRBJ2-7; 8 nucleotides agree with TRBD2. Germline values: CDR1 MNHNS, CDR2 SASEGT. Trimming took 5 bases from V and 1 from J; bases not matched to a gene: 1. This CDR3 contains 13 residues. CDR3 DNA sequence: TGTGCCAGCAGTAAGCGGGGGTCCTACGAGCAGTACTTC. Protein product: CASSKRGSYEQYF.

This chain connects TRBV9 to TRBJ2-2; D remains unclear. CDR1 and CDR2 (germline): SGDLS, YYNGEE. CDR3 length: 17 residues. Trimming pared 4 bases from V and 4 bases from J, leaving 20 bases between. The chain's CDR3 is CASSPKGLPGGTGELFF. The CDR3 DNA reads as TGTGCCAGCAGCCCAAAAGGGCTTCCGGGCGGCACCGGGGAGCTGTTTTTT. Complete variable domain (other parts from reference TRBV9 and TRBJ2-2): DSGVTQTPKHLITATGQRVTLRCSPRSGDLSVYWYQQSLDQGLQFLIQYYNGEERAKGNILERFSAQQFPDLHSELNLSSLELGDSALYFCASSPKGLPGGTGELFFGEGSRLTVL.

The chain is built from TRBV29-1 and TRBJ2-7; either TRBD1 or TRBD2 may supply D (5 bases each). This CDR3 spans 12 amino acids. CDR1 is SQVTM, CDR2 ANQGSEA, per germline. The V end lost 7 bases, the J end lost 6 bases, and 16 bases lay between the germline ends. The CDR3 bases are TGCAGCGGGGCCGGGACCGCCGGCGAGCAGTACTTC. Amino acid sequence: CSGAGTAGEQYF.

This clonotype was detected only a few times. The chain is built from TRBV6-1 and TRBJ2-2; 7 bases align to TRBD2. The CDR3 contains 16 residues. In germline, CDR1 is MNHNS, CDR2 SASEGT. J lost 5 bases, V lost 6 bases, and 12 bases had no gene match. The CDR3 is CASRTGGRLGTGELFF. The CDR3 DNA reads TGTGCCAGCAGAACCGGGGGGAGGTTGGGTACCGGGGAGCTGTTTTTT.

This clonotype was seen many times. The V call is TRBV28, the J call TRBJ2-7; TRBD2 matches 12 bases. The CDR3 loop spans 17 amino acids. CDR1 is MDHEN and CDR2 is SYDVKM in the germline V gene. V shed 6 bases, J shed 6 bases, and the junction held 15 bases outside the gene matches. In DNA form, the CDR3 reads TGTGCCAGCAGCCGCCGACTAGCGGGAGTACTAATTACCGAGCAGTACTTC. Translation: CASSRRLAGVLITEQYF.

V is TRBV28 and J is TRBJ2-7; tentative D call: TRBD2 (6 bases). Trimming left V 3 bases short and J 5 bases short, with 11 bases between. CDR1 is MDHEN, CDR2 SYDVKM, per germline. The CDR3 contains 13 residues. In DNA, the CDR3 is TGTGCCAGCAGTTTGGAGGGGTGGAACGAGCAGTACTTC. It encodes CASSLEGWNEQYF.

In its sample, this clonotype was seen many times. The J gene is TRBJ1-2, the V gene TRBV20-1; D unresolved. Germline V lookup: CDR1 DFQATT, CDR2 SNEGSKA (reference sequence). The CDR3 totals 11 residues. Trimming removed 2 bases from V and 10 bases from J, with 11 bases in between. The CDR3 here is CSARMRIDYTF. In nucleotides, the CDR3 is TGCAGTGCTAGAATGAGAATCGACTACACCTTC.

This clonotype came up many times. The genes are TRBV28 and TRBJ2-5, with TRBD2 as a possible D gene (6 bases). The CDR3 consists of 14 residues. Looked up from germline, CDR1 is MDHEN and CDR2 is SYDVKM. Between the trimmed V and J ends, which lost 5 bases and 1 base, there was a span of 11 bases. CDR3 sequence: CASSPELAQETQYF. The CDR3 coding sequence is TGTGCCAGCAGTCCTGAACTAGCCCAAGAGACCCAGTACTTC.

There are many counts of this clonotype. The genes are TRBV7-2 and TRBJ2-5; D is perhaps TRBD2 (6 bases). Looked up from germline, CDR1 is SGHTA and CDR2 is FQGNSA. The V end was cut by 4 bases, the J end by 1 base, with 13 bases between. The length of the CDR3 is 15 residues. Written as DNA, the CDR3 is TGTGCCAGCAGCTATTCCTGGGGGGTCCAAGAGACCCAGTACTTC. It translates to CASSYSWGVQETQYF.

This clonotype was counted many times. The genes are TRBV7-9 and TRBJ2-7; 7 bases are a match to TRBD2. V lost 4 bases, J lost 2 bases, and 11 bases stayed unmatched. Germline V gives CDR1 SEHNR, CDR2 FQNEAQ (reference sequence). The CDR3 has 16 amino acids. CDR3 in amino acids: CASSSNLAEITYEQYF. The CDR3 DNA is TGTGCCAGCAGCTCGAATCTAGCGGAGATAACCTACGAGCAGTACTTC.

The V and J genes are TRBV15 and TRBJ2-5; no clear D gene. This CDR3 has 14 amino acids. The ends were cut back, 0 bases at V and 5 bases at J, with 10 bases in the middle. Germline CDR1 reads LNHNV; CDR2 reads YYDKDF (reference sequence). Written as DNA, the CDR3 is TGTGCCACCAGCAGAGAGCAATTGGGGGAGACCCAGTACTTC. It encodes CATSREQLGETQYF.

This clonotype was picked up many times. V and J are TRBV2 and TRBJ2-5; 13 bases are a match to TRBD2. Trimming took 5 bases from V and 2 from J; bases not matched to a gene: 2. This CDR3 is built from 15 residues. Germline V gene sequence: CDR1 SNHLY, CDR2 FYNNEI. The CDR3 DNA is TGTGCCAGCAGTTGGACTAGCGGGAGTCAAGAGACCCAGTACTTC. The encoded protein is CASSWTSGSQETQYF.

The V and J genes are TRBV3-1 and TRBJ2-2; 7 nucleotides agree with TRBD2. There are 18 residues in the CDR3. With V trimmed by 2 bases and J by 7 bases, 16 bases remained unmatched. Germline assignment: CDR1 LGHDT and CDR2 YNNKEL (reference sequence). The chain's CDR3 is CASSQTNLLAWRGGELFF. The CDR3 DNA reads TGTGCCAGCAGCCAAACCAACTTACTAGCGTGGAGGGGCGGGGAGCTGTTTTTT.

V is TRBV9 and J is TRBJ2-1; 10 nucleotides agree with TRBD2. Unmatched junction bases numbered 14, after V lost 3 bases and J lost 5 bases. The CDR3 is 18 residues long. Germline CDR1 and CDR2: SGDLS and YYNGEE. CDR3 region: CASSEPHKGTSANNEQFF. The CDR3 DNA sequence: TGTGCCAGCAGCGAGCCGCATAAGGGGACTAGCGCGAACAATGAGCAGTTCTTC.

In this sample, this clonotype turned up many times. The V gene is TRBV28, the J gene TRBJ1-2; 7 nucleotides agree with TRBD1. Trimming removed 4 bases from V and 1 base from J; junction bases left unmatched: 6. There are 15 residues in the CDR3. Germline V gene sequence: CDR1 MDHEN, CDR2 SYDVKM. The CDR3 DNA reads TGTGCCAGCAGTTACACAGGGGTCGGTAACTATGGCTACACCTTC. Translation: CASSYTGVGNYGYTF.

This chain uses TRBV6-1 with TRBJ1-2, with D possibly TRBD1 on 5 matching bases. Germline V lookup: CDR1 MNHNS, CDR2 SASEGT. CDR3 length equals 15 residues. The ends were cut back, 2 bases at V and 0 bases at J, with 10 bases in the middle. CDR3 in DNA: TGTGCCAGCAGTGAAAGGGGCGGAACTAACTATGGCTACACCTTC. It translates to CASSERGGTNYGYTF.